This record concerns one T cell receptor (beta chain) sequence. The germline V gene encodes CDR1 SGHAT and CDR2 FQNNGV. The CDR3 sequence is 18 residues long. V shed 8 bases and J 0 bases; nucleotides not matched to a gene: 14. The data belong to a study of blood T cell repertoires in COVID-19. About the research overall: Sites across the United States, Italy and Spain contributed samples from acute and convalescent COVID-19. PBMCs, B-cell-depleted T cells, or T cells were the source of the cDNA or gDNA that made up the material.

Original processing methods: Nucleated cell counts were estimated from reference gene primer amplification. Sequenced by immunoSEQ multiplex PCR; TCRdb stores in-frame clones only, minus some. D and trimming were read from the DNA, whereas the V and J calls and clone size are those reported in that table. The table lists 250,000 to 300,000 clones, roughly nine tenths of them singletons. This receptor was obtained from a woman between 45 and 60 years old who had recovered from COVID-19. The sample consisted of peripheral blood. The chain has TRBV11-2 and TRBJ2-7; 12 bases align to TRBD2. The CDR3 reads CASLGAGLAGSFSYEQYF. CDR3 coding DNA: TGTGCCAGCTTAGGGGCGGGACTAGCGGGTAGTTTCTCCTACGAGCAGTACTTC.